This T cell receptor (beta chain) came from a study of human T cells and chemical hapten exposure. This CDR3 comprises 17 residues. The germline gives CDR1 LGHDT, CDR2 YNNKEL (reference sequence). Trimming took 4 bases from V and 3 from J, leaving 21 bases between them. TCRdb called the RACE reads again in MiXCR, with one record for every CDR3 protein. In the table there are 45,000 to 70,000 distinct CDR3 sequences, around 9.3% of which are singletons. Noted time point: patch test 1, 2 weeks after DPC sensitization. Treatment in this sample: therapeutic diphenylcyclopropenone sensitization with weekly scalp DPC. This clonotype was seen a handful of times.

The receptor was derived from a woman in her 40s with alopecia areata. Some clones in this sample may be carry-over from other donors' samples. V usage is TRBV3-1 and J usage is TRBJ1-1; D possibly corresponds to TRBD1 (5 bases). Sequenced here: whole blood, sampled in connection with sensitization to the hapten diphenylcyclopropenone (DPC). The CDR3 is CASSPLGRGSEDTEAFF. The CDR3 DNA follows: TGTGCCAGCAGCCCCCTCGGTAGGGGCTCAGAGGACACTGAAGCTTTCTTT.